These 5 T cell receptor beta chains were sequenced from one sample in a study of cytotoxic CD8 clonotypes in ibrutinib-treated CLL. Profiling relied on immunoSEQ multiplex PCR, and the TCRdb table lists in-frame clones only, not all of them. The sample gives 140,000 to 150,000 clones, roughly 76% of which show up once; 5.1% is in the top ten. This specimen was PBMCs, taken after 24 months of ibrutinib treatment. The receptors shown here come from a human donor with chronic lymphocytic leukemia.

The CDR3 sequence: CASSWYTGESASGANVLTF. Here the CDR3 DNA reads TGTGCCAGCAGCTGGTATACAGGGGAATCAGCCTCTGGGGCCAACGTCCTGACTTTC. This sequence joins TRBV13 and TRBJ2-6, with TRBD1 matching 7 bases. J was trimmed by 0 bases and V by 4 bases; bases with no gene match: 12. The CDR3 contains 19 residues. In germline, CDR1 is PRHDT, CDR2 FYEKMQ (reference sequence).

This chain joins TRBV7-3 and TRBJ2-7; D possibly corresponds to TRBD2 (7 bases). The germline V gene encodes CDR1 SGHTA and CDR2 FQGTGA. V lost 5 bases, J lost 0 bases, and 14 bases lay in between. The CDR3 totals 15 residues. CDR3 in amino acids: CASSPLGGPSYEQYF. Written as DNA, the CDR3 is TGTGCCAGCAGCCCTCTGGGGGGGCCCTCCTACGAGCAGTACTTC. The variable domain in full, completed from reference TRBV7-3 and TRBJ2-7, reads GAGVSQTPSNKVTEKGKYVELRCDPISGHTALYWYRQSLGQGPEFLIYFQGTGAADDSGLPNDRFFAVRPEGSVSTLKIQRTERGDSAVYLCASSPLGGPSYEQYFGPGTRLTVT.

This clone was detected a few times. The gene calls are TRBV11-2 and TRBJ2-1; 12 nucleotides match TRBD2. With 1 base clipped from V and 3 bases from J, the junction kept 4 bases outside the gene matches. Per the germline V gene, CDR1 is SGHAT and CDR2 is FQNNGV. This CDR3 contains 17 residues. The CDR3 loop is CASSLALAGGYYNEQFF. The CDR3 DNA is TGTGCCAGCAGCTTAGCACTAGCGGGAGGATACTACAATGAGCAGTTCTTC. Filled out from reference TRBV11-2 and TRBJ2-1, the complete variable domain reads EAGVAQSPRYKIIEKRQSVAFWCNPISGHATLYWYQQILGQGPKLLIQFQNNGVVDDSQLPKDRFSAERLKGVDSTLKIQPAKLEDSAVYLCASSLALAGGYYNEQFFGPGTRLTVL.

The chain has TRBV4-3 and TRBJ2-3, with D possibly being TRBD1 (5 bases). V was clipped by 0 bases and J by 2 bases, with 21 bases between them. Germline CDR1 is LGHNA and CDR2 is YSLEER. CDR3 length: 19 residues. CDR3 DNA: TGCGCCAGCAGCCAAGATTGGTTTTCCGGCAGGGTGAACACAGATACGCAGTATTTT. Its protein product is CASSQDWFSGRVNTDTQYF.

This clone has a single count. The chain couples TRBV10-3 to TRBJ2-1; D ambiguous. The CDR3 totals 14 residues. Trimming cost V 6 bases and J 4 bases, with 13 bases left between them. From germline, CDR1 is ENHRY and CDR2 SYGVKD. CDR3: CAISLGDPYNEQFF. In DNA form, the CDR3 reads TGTGCCATCAGCCTCGGTGACCCATACAATGAGCAGTTCTTC.